The next 10 T cell receptor beta chains were all read from a single sample in a study of CD8+ T cells in alopecia areata. Extracted RNA was reverse transcribed into cDNA, the sequencing template. Sequenced by immunoSEQ multiplex PCR; TCRdb stores in-frame clones only, minus some. The repertoire has about 180,000 clones, roughly 63% of them found once; the top ten carry around 1.8%. Sequencing used CD4+ T cells sorted from blood, obtained at week 0. The receptor set was obtained from a human donor with alopecia areata.

This clone was seen a few times. The chain links TRBV6-1 to TRBJ1-1, with D hard to call. Germline lookup yields CDR1 MNHNS and CDR2 SASEGT. Between the trimmed V and J ends, which lost 2 bases and 2 bases, there was a span of 6 bases. This CDR3 contains 13 residues. The DNA for the CDR3 is TGTGCCAGCAGTGAAAATTTTAACACTGAAGCTTTCTTT. Translated: CASSENFNTEAFF.

The J gene is TRBJ2-5, the V gene TRBV30, with TRBD1 matching over 10 bases. CDR1 is GTSNPN, CDR2 SVGIG, per germline (reference sequence). Losses at the gene ends were 5 bases for V and 0 bases for J; bases not matched to a gene: 6. The CDR3 runs to 15 residues. CDR3 DNA sequence: TGTGCCTGGTCCCAAGACAGGGGGCACCAAGAGACCCAGTACTTC. Translating gives CAWSQDRGHQETQYF.

V gene TRBV29-1 combines with J gene TRBJ2-6; D ambiguous. The germline V gene encodes CDR1 SQVTM and CDR2 ANQGSEA. The germline V and J ends were trimmed by 3 bases and 1 base, with 7 bases remaining between them. The CDR3 is 14 residues long. CDR3 residues: CSVEAVSGANVLTF. The CDR3 DNA reads TGCAGCGTTGAGGCTGTGTCTGGGGCCAACGTCCTGACTTTC. Supplemented by reference TRBV29-1 and TRBJ2-6, the full variable domain reads SAVISQKPSRDICQRGTSLTIQCQVDSQVTMMFWYRQQPGQSLTLIATANQGSEATYESGFVIDKFPISRPNLTFSTLTVSNMSPEDSSIYLCSVEAVSGANVLTFGAGSRLTVL.

This clone was seen only a few times. This rearrangement joins TRBV14 to TRBJ2-2; D is possibly TRBD2 (5 bases). Germline V gene data show CDR1 as SGHDN and CDR2 as FVKESK. The CDR3 has 14 amino acids. Trimming left V 6 bases short and J 0 bases short, with 8 bases between. The CDR3 DNA sequence: TGTGCCAGCAGGCGGACTCCGAACACCGGGGAGCTGTTTTTT. Translated, it gives CASRRTPNTGELFF.

V usage is TRBV25-1 and J usage is TRBJ1-2; possibly TRBD1 for D (5 bases). Germline CDR1 MGHDK, CDR2 SYGVNS. CDR3 length: 14 residues. V dropped 2 bases and J dropped 7 bases, with 14 bases sitting between them. The CDR3 loop reads CASSEDVVGGGYTF. CDR3 sequence (DNA): TGTGCCAGCAGTGAAGATGTAGTGGGGGGTGGCTACACCTTC.

The rearrangement joins TRBV5-1 to TRBJ2-2; D is ambiguous. V was trimmed by 1 base and J by 0 bases, leaving 13 bases between them. This CDR3 comprises 17 residues. Per germline, CDR1 SGHRS and CDR2 YFSETQ. The CDR3 protein is CASSLSMGGANTGELFF. Written as DNA, the CDR3 is TGCGCCAGCAGCTTGTCCATGGGCGGTGCGAACACCGGGGAGCTGTTTTTT.

The V call is TRBV7-9, the J call TRBJ2-1; unclear D gene. Between the trimmed V and J ends, which lost 1 base and 4 bases, there was a span of 8 bases. Germline-derived CDR1 and CDR2 are SEHNR and FQNEAQ (reference sequence). The CDR3 totals 14 residues. The CDR3 DNA is TGTGCCAGCAGCTTAGGTGGGGTTTACAATGAGCAGTTCTTC. Its protein product is CASSLGGVYNEQFF.

CDR3 nucleotide sequence: TGCAGCGTTGGAGCCGGTAAGGGAGAGGGGAGCACTGAAGCTTTCTTT. Translation: CSVGAGKGEGSTEAFF. The chain combines TRBV29-1 with TRBJ1-1, with a weak D call TRBD1 (5 bases). The CDR3 has 16 amino acids. V was shortened by 4 bases and J by 4 bases, with 22 bases between the two germline ends. Germline-derived CDR1 and CDR2 are SQVTM and ANQGSEA. The variable domain in full, completed from reference TRBV29-1 and TRBJ1-1, reads SAVISQKPSRDICQRGTSLTIQCQVDSQVTMMFWYRQQPGQSLTLIATANQGSEATYESGFVIDKFPISRPNLTFSTLTVSNMSPEDSSIYLCSVGAGKGEGSTEAFFGQGTRLTVV.

This clone was detected a few times. V and J are TRBV6-1 and TRBJ1-2; D uncertain. The length of the CDR3 is 14 residues. Germline-derived CDR1 and CDR2 are MNHNS and SASEGT. V was clipped by 1 base and J by 5 bases, with 11 bases between them. CDR3 sequence (DNA): TGTGCCAGCAGTGAAGATGGCTTTCTTTATGGCTACACCTTC. Protein: CASSEDGFLYGYTF.

The V call is TRBV7-2, the J call TRBJ2-3, with 8 bases fitting TRBD1. Germline-derived CDR1 and CDR2 are SGHTA and FQGNSA. This CDR3 contains 15 residues. The junction had 5 bases not matched to a gene; V was cut back by 5 bases and J by 1 base. The CDR3 DNA follows: TGTGCCAGCAGCAAGGACAGGGCCGGCACAGATACGCAGTATTTT. Translated: CASSKDRAGTDTQYF.